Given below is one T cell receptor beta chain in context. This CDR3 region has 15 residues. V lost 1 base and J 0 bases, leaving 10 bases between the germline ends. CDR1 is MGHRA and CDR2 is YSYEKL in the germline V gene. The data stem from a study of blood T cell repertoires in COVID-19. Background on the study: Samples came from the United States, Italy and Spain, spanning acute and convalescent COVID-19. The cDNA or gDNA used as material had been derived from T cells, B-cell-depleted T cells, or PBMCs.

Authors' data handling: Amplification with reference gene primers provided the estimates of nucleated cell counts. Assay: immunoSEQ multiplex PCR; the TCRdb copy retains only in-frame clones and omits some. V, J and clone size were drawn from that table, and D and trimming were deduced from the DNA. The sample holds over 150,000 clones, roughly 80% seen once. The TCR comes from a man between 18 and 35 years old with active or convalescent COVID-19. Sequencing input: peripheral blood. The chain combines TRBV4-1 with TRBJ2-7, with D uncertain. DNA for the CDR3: TGCGCCAGCAGCCAAGTCCCACTCAACTCCTACGAGCAGTACTTC. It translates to CASSQVPLNSYEQYF.